These T cell receptor beta chains were read from a single sample in a study of PD-1 blockade in classical Hodgkin lymphoma. Clones were read by immunoSEQ multiplex PCR, and TCRdb kept only the in-frame ones, dropping some. The sample lists about 13,000 clones; about 91% were seen once. This specimen consisted of peripheral blood mononuclear cells (PBMCs), obtained at baseline. All receptors derive from a human donor with classical Hodgkin lymphoma. Each CDR3 is given with its conserved first and last residue. Fields, in order: V gene, D gene, clone size, J gene, CDR3 DNA, CDR3 protein. D genes are given only for firm matches. Clone size is stated in some rows and not others, as once, few, many or a class when expanded.

>TRBV9|.|.|TRBJ1-5
TGTGCCAGCAGCGTAGTGGGTAACCAGCCCCAGCATTTT
CASSVVGNQPQHF
>TRBV28|TRBD1|once|TRBJ2-5
TGTGCCGGGAACCGACAGGGAAGAGAGACCCAGTACTTC
CAGNRQGRETQYF
>TRBV11-2|TRBD1|.|TRBJ1-2
TGTGCCAGCAGCTTAGCTGGACAGGGGGCTGGCTACACCTTC
CASSLAGQGAGYTF
>TRBV7-2|.|.|TRBJ2-2
TGTGCCAGCAGCCTTAGTGGTGGCCGGACGGGGGAGCTGTTTTTT
CASSLSGGRTGELFF
>TRBV5-6|.|.|TRBJ2-2
TGTGCCAGCAGTCCTGGGCGGCGGTTTAACACCGGGGAGCTGTTTTTT
CASSPGRRFNTGELFF
>TRBV29-1|.|.|TRBJ1-1
TGCAGCGTTTTAGTGGGGACTGAAGCTTTCTTT
CSVLVGTEAFF
>TRBV7-6|.|.|TRBJ2-7
TGTGCCAGCAGCTTGGATGTAACTAGCTACGAGCAGTACTTC
CASSLDVTSYEQYF
>TRBV5-1|.|.|TRBJ2-3
TGCGCCAGCAGCCCCGGGGGGCCCCCAGATACGCAGTATTTT
CASSPGGPPDTQYF
>TRBV7-3|TRBD2|.|TRBJ2-3
TGTGCCAGCAGCCCACGGACTAGCGGGGAAAGCACAGATACGCAGTATTTT
CASSPRTSGESTDTQYF
>TRBV6-1|TRBD1|.|TRBJ1-2
TGTGCCAGCAGGGAGGAGGGGGCTCGGGGCTACACCTTC
CASREEGARGYTF
>TRBV5-1|TRBD1|.|TRBJ1-4
TGCGCCAGCAGTTCGGGACAGGGAGATAATGAAAAACTGTTTTTT
CASSSGQGDNEKLFF
>TRBV6-5|.|.|TRBJ1-6
TGTGCCAGCAGTTACTCGAGGGGATATAATTCACCCCTCCACTTT
CASSYSRGYNSPLHF
>TRBV5-1|.|few|TRBJ2-1
TGCGCCAGCAGTTCAGAGGGTACGGGGGGCGATGAGCAGTTCTTC
CASSSEGTGGDEQFF
>TRBV28|.|.|TRBJ1-2
TGTGCCAGCAGTACAAGTAGGCGAGGTGGCTACACCTTC
CASSTSRRGGYTF
>TRBV5-1|.|.|TRBJ2-5
TGCGCCAGCAGCTTGCAGTGGGGAGAGGAGACCCAGTACTTC
CASSLQWGEETQYF
>TRBV6-6|TRBD2|.|TRBJ2-3
TGTGCAAGCGGACTAGCGGGGCAAACAGATACGCAGTATTTT
CASGLAGQTDTQYF
>TRBV5-1|.|.|TRBJ1-1
TGCGCCAGCAGCTCCCGGGCCGAGAACACTGAAGCTTTCTTT
CASSSRAENTEAFF
>TRBV2|TRBD1|.|TRBJ1-2
TGTGCCAGCAGCCAGGCAGGGGGCCCTGGCTACACCTTC
CASSQAGGPGYTF
>TRBV5-1|.|.|TRBJ1-4
TGCGCCAGCAGCCCCGGACAGTCTCTCAATGAAAAACTGTTTTTT
CASSPGQSLNEKLFF
>TRBV6-5|.|.|TRBJ1-4
TGTGCCAGCAGTCTGTTGGGGAGCGCTAATGAAAAACTGTTTTTT
CASSLLGSANEKLFF
>TRBV5-1|.|.|TRBJ1-1
TGCGCCAGCAGCTTGGCGGGCTCCGCGTCGGTTTTCTTT
CASSLAGSASVFF
>TRBV10-3|TRBD1|.|TRBJ1-4
TGTGCCATCAGGGAGACAGGGGGGGCTGAAAAACTGTTTTTT
CAIRETGGAEKLFF
>TRBV6-5|.|.|TRBJ2-3
TGTGCCAGCAGTCCTCTAGGTGAAGTCACAGATACGCAGTATTTT
CASSPLGEVTDTQYF
>TRBV19|.|.|TRBJ1-1
TGTGCCAGTAGTATACGGGGATTCAAAGCTTTCTTT
CASSIRGFKAFF
>TRBV19|.|.|TRBJ1-5
TGTGCCAGTAGTATGGGATACAAAGACGATCCGCCCCAGCATTTT
CASSMGYKDDPPQHF
>TRBV7-7|.|.|TRBJ1-4
TGTGCCAGCAGCTTAGCCCGACAGCCAACTAATGAAAAACTGTTTTTT
CASSLARQPTNEKLFF
>TRBV9|.|.|TRBJ2-3
TGTGCCAGCAGCCTTATGTTCACAGATACGCAGTATTTT
CASSLMFTDTQYF
>TRBV11-2|.|once|TRBJ2-7
TGTGCCAGCAGCTTAGAGGGCCGGGGCGAGCAGTACTTC
CASSLEGRGEQYF
>TRBV30|.|.|TRBJ2-1
TGTGCCTGGAGTGATCAAGGGTATGAGCAGTTCTTC
CAWSDQGYEQFF
>TRBV11-2|TRBD2|once|TRBJ2-7
TGTGCCAGCAGCTTAGTTGCGGGGGGCCAAATCTACGAGCAGTACTTC
CASSLVAGGQIYEQYF
>TRBV15|.|.|TRBJ2-7
TGTGCCACCAGGCAGGGTTCCAGGGGTATCGAGCAGTACTTC
CATRQGSRGIEQYF
>TRBV7-3|TRBD1|.|TRBJ1-6
TGTGCCAGCAGCTTCACAGGGGATTCACCCCTCCACTTT
CASSFTGDSPLHF
>TRBV6-6|TRBD1|.|TRBJ1-6
TGTGCCAGCAGTTCCGAGCAGGGGGTAAATTCACCCCTCCACTTT
CASSSEQGVNSPLHF
>TRBV18|.|.|TRBJ1-1
TGTGCCAGCTCACCGTCGATCACGGGGAACACTGAAGCTTTCTTT
CASSPSITGNTEAFF
>TRBV2|TRBD2|.|TRBJ2-5
TGTGCCAGCACAGGACTAGCAGGGGAGACCCAGTACTTC
CASTGLAGETQYF
>TRBV7-9|.|.|TRBJ1-2
TGTGCCAGCAGCCCCTCGGGGTTACACCGAGATGGCTACACCTTC
CASSPSGLHRDGYTF
>TRBV7-9|.|once|TRBJ1-2
TGTGCCAGCAGCTCGCTAGGGGGAATCTCTGGCTACACCTTC
CASSSLGGISGYTF
>TRBV10-3|.|.|TRBJ2-7
TGTGCCATCAGTGAGTCGACGATCCTAACCTACGAGCAGTACTTC
CAISESTILTYEQYF
>TRBV6-1|.|.|TRBJ2-7
TGTGCCAGCAGTGAGCGGACAGACTACGAGCAGTACTTC
CASSERTDYEQYF
>TRBV5-1|.|.|TRBJ1-1
TGCGCCAGCAGCTTGCAGGCCCGAGGCATGAACACTGAAGCTTTCTTT
CASSLQARGMNTEAFF
>TRBV7-9|TRBD1|.|TRBJ1-6
TGTGCCAGCAGCTCAGGACAGGGGCTCGGTTCACCCCTCCACTTT
CASSSGQGLGSPLHF
>TRBV19|.|.|TRBJ1-2
TGTGCCAGTAGTATATACGCAGGAGCCAACTATGGCTACACCTTC
CASSIYAGANYGYTF
>TRBV6-1|.|.|TRBJ1-2
TGTGCCAGCAGTGAAGCGCTCACAGGGGGCTACACCTTC
CASSEALTGGYTF
>TRBV5-1|.|.|TRBJ2-5
TGCGCCAGCAGCTTGGTCGGGGCCCGGGAGACCCAGTACTTC
CASSLVGARETQYF
>TRBV5-1|.|once|TRBJ2-5
TGCGCCAGCGCAGAGAGGAATAAGGGGGCGGGACAAGAGACCCAGTACTTC
CASAERNKGAGQETQYF
>TRBV11-2|.|.|TRBJ2-1
TGTGCCAGCAGCCAGAACGATAACAATGAGCAGTTCTTC
CASSQNDNNEQFF
>TRBV28|.|few|TRBJ1-5
TGTGCCAGCAGCACTAACAGGGTTCGTCAGCCCCAGCATTTT
CASSTNRVRQPQHF
>TRBV5-6|.|.|TRBJ2-7
TGTGCCAGCAGCCCCGGGACACACGAGCAGTACTTC
CASSPGTHEQYF
>TRBV5-1|TRBD1|.|TRBJ1-2
TGCGCCAGCAGCTGGGACCAGACAGGGACGATGGCTAACTATGGCTACACCTTC
CASSWDQTGTMANYGYTF